These 14 T cell receptor beta chains originate from one sample sequenced in a study of beta chain features in type 1 diabetes. Every bit of the isolated RNA underwent reverse transcription, so sequencing read expressed TCRB transcripts. Measured with immunoSEQ multiplex PCR; TCRdb has only the in-frame clones, and not every one. The sample has about 620,000 clones, about 14% seen once. Material for sequencing was naive CD4+ T cells from blood. The source is a man aged 18 to 29 in good health.

The chain recombines TRBV18 with TRBJ2-1; 14 nucleotides match TRBD2. The V and J ends lost 2 bases and 7 bases, in that order; junction bases with no gene match: 7. CDR1 and CDR2 (germline): KGHSH, LQKENI. This CDR3 spans 17 amino acids. Here the CDR3 reads CASSPKGTSGRGNEQFF. CDR3 nucleotides: TGTGCCAGCTCACCAAAAGGGACTAGCGGGAGAGGTAATGAGCAGTTCTTC.

This clone has just a few counts. The chain carries TRBV4-1 and TRBJ2-1, with unresolved D. The CDR3 spans 16 residues. Germline V gene lookup returns CDR1 MGHRA and CDR2 YSYEKL. V lost 4 bases and J lost 0, with 13 bases in between. The DNA for the CDR3 is TGCGCCAGCAGCCCCGGAACGAGGAGCTCCTACAATGAGCAGTTCTTC. Amino acids: CASSPGTRSSYNEQFF.

Only a few counts were recorded for this clone. The chain joins TRBV5-4 to TRBJ1-1; D remains unclear. The CDR3 is made up of 14 amino acids. CDR1 is SGHNT, CDR2 YYREEE, per germline (reference sequence). Deletions cut 2 bases from V and 0 bases from J, with 8 bases between. CDR3 amino acids: CASSFRGLNTEAFF. CDR3 nucleotide sequence: TGTGCCAGCAGCTTCAGAGGCCTGAACACTGAAGCTTTCTTT. The full variable domain, in which reference TRBV5-4 and TRBJ1-1 provide the parts outside the CDR3, is ETGVTQSPTHLIKTRGQQVTLRCSSQSGHNTVSWYQQALGQGPQFIFQYYREEENGRGNFPPRFSGLQFPNYSSELNVNALELDDSALYLCASSFRGLNTEAFFGQGTRLTVV.

This sequence joins TRBV9 and TRBJ2-3; D unresolved. Germline V lookup: CDR1 SGDLS, CDR2 YYNGEE. This CDR3 spans 16 amino acids. V was pared by 1 base and J by 2 bases, with 14 bases between. CDR3 DNA sequence: TGTGCCAGCAGCGTAAACCTTAGAGGCGCCACAGATACGCAGTATTTT. It codes for CASSVNLRGATDTQYF. Together with reference TRBV9 and TRBJ2-3, the CDR3 gives the full variable domain: DSGVTQTPKHLITATGQRVTLRCSPRSGDLSVYWYQQSLDQGLQFLIQYYNGEERAKGNILERFSAQQFPDLHSELNLSSLELGDSALYFCASSVNLRGATDTQYFGPGTRLTVL.

A few counts support this clone. The chain joins TRBV25-1 to TRBJ2-5; D may be TRBD2 (5 bases). Germline lookup yields CDR1 MGHDK and CDR2 SYGVNS. The CDR3 loop spans 16 amino acids. Trimming removed 1 base from V and 2 bases from J, with 14 bases in between. The CDR3 reads CASSESGTAGQETQYF. DNA for the CDR3: TGTGCCAGCAGTGAATCGGGAACAGCTGGGCAAGAGACCCAGTACTTC.

Only a few counts were recorded for this clone. This rearrangement joins TRBV20-1 to TRBJ1-5; D gene unclear. Germline V gives CDR1 DFQATT, CDR2 SNEGSKA (reference sequence). V shed 5 bases and J shed 1 base, with 3 bases lying between them. The CDR3 has 11 residues. CDR3 sequence reads: CSADSNQPQHF. CDR3 nucleotide sequence: TGCAGTGCTGACAGCAATCAGCCCCAGCATTTT.

The sample holds a few counts of this clone. V gene TRBV6-5 combines with J gene TRBJ1-5; 7 bases line up with TRBD1. Germline lookup yields CDR1 MNHEY and CDR2 SVGAGI. The CDR3 has 14 amino acids. With 5 bases clipped from V and 2 bases from J, the junction kept 3 bases outside the gene matches. The CDR3 spells CASSPTGRNQPQHF. DNA for the CDR3: TGTGCCAGCAGTCCGACAGGGCGCAATCAGCCCCAGCATTTT.

V gene TRBV5-5 combines with J gene TRBJ1-3; a weak D match, TRBD1 (5 bases). CDR3 length: 15 amino acids. Germline CDR1 is SGHKS and CDR2 is YYEKEE (reference sequence). Trimming removed 1 base at V and 4 bases at J, with 12 bases between. CDR3 amino acids: CASSLLRGSGNTIYF. The CDR3 DNA reads as TGTGCCAGCAGCTTGCTGAGGGGTTCGGGAAACACCATATATTTT.

This clone was seen a few times. The chain employs TRBV4-2 and TRBJ1-5; D possibly corresponds to TRBD1 (5 bases). V lost 4 bases and J lost 0, with 13 bases in between. This CDR3 is 16 amino acids long. Germline loops: CDR1 LGHNA, CDR2 YNFKEQ. The CDR3 DNA is TGTGCCAGCAGCCGAGGGACCGCTTATAGCAATCAGCCCCAGCATTTT. Translated: CASSRGTAYSNQPQHF.

This clone occurred a few times. V gene TRBV7-2 combines with J gene TRBJ2-7, with D perhaps being TRBD1 or TRBD2 (5 bases each). The CDR3 covers 15 residues. The germline V gene has CDR1 SGHTA and CDR2 FQGNSA. V lost 1 base to trimming and J lost 3 bases, with 13 bases between them. The chain's CDR3 is CASSLVPGPSYEQYF. The CDR3 nucleotides are TGTGCCAGCAGCTTAGTTCCGGGACCTAGCTACGAGCAGTACTTC.

In DNA form, the CDR3 reads TGTGCCAGCAGCTTAGGGTTCCAAGAGACCCAGTACTTC. Protein: CASSLGFQETQYF. The rearrangement uses TRBV7-9 and TRBJ2-5; D unresolved. V was shortened by 1 base and J by 1 base, with 4 bases between the two germline ends. Germline CDR1 SEHNR, CDR2 FQNEAQ (reference sequence). The CDR3 has 13 residues.

A few counts support this clone. This sequence joins TRBV28 and TRBJ1-5; no definite D call. V was clipped by 2 bases and J by 0 bases, with 8 bases between them. Germline CDR1 reads MDHEN; CDR2 reads SYDVKM. The CDR3 spans 15 residues. The CDR3 spells CASSLGRDSNQPQHF. The CDR3 nucleotides are TGTGCCAGCAGTTTAGGGAGGGATAGCAATCAGCCCCAGCATTTT.

This clone occurred a few times. The rearrangement links TRBV28 to TRBJ2-7; D may match TRBD1 or TRBD2 (5 bases each). CDR1 is MDHEN and CDR2 is SYDVKM in the germline V gene. The CDR3 sequence is 14 residues long. V was cut by 4 bases and J by 3 bases, with 13 bases left in between. DNA for the CDR3: TGTGCCAGCAGTTCGCCCGGGACGAGCTACGAGCAGTACTTC. This gives the protein CASSSPGTSYEQYF. Full variable domain (outside the CDR3, taken from reference TRBV28 and TRBJ2-7): DVKVTQSSRYLVKRTGEKVFLECVQDMDHENMFWYRQDPGLGLRLIYFSYDVKMKEKGDIPEGYSVSREKKERFSLILESASTNQTSMYLCASSSPGTSYEQYFGPGTRLTVT.

This clone was seen a handful of times. The chain has TRBV19 and TRBJ1-1; D possibly corresponds to TRBD1 (5 bases). Germline V CDR1 and CDR2: LNHDA, SQIVND (reference sequence). CDR3 length equals 13 residues. V shed 7 bases and J shed 6 bases, with 15 bases lying between them. The CDR3 region is CASIPQGGSEAFF. The CDR3, as DNA: TGTGCCAGTATCCCCCAGGGAGGATCTGAAGCTTTCTTT.